The 29 T cell receptor beta chains in this list originate from one sample, sequenced in a study of T-cell memory formation after mild COVID-19. TCRdb re-called the 5' RACE reads with MiXCR, one entry per CDR3 protein. Of 250,000 to 350,000 distinct CDR3 sequences listed, roughly 15% were seen once; the top ten hold approximately 25%. Input material: PBMCs or a T cell subset sorted from them (not recorded which). The receptors were gathered from a man aged 18 to 30 who had mild COVID-19 (a few samples of this study predate the infection). Cell type and time point are not known.

J is TRBJ2-7 and V is TRBV19, with D perhaps TRBD1 (6 bases). Trimming pared 9 bases from V and 0 bases from J, leaving 12 bases between. The germline V gene has CDR1 LNHDA and CDR2 SQIVND (reference sequence). The CDR3 has 13 residues. The CDR3 DNA reads TGTGCCAGCAACCGAGGGGGCTCCTACGAGCAGTACTTC. Translating gives CASNRGGSYEQYF.

The table lists this clonotype with many counts. The V call is TRBV5-1, the J call TRBJ2-5; D call uncertain. Trimming stripped 0 bases from V and 2 bases from J, with 5 bases between. Germline CDR1 reads SGHRS; CDR2 reads YFSETQ. The CDR3 sequence is 13 residues long. CDR3 bases: TGCGCCAGCAGCTTGGGGCAGCAAGAGACCCAGTACTTC. This codes for CASSLGQQETQYF.

The rearrangement links TRBV7-2 to TRBJ2-5; D could derive from TRBD1 or TRBD2 (6 bases each). The V and J ends lost 5 bases and 4 bases respectively, with 20 bases between them. This CDR3 contains 16 residues. Germline V lookup: CDR1 SGHTA, CDR2 FQGNSA. CDR3 in DNA: TGTGCCAGCAGCCGCAGAACAGGGAGGCAGGGAGAGACCCAGTACTTC. Amino acid sequence: CASSRRTGRQGETQYF. The complete variable domain, with remaining parts taken from reference TRBV7-2 and TRBJ2-5, reads GAGVSQSPSNKVTEKGKDVELRCDPISGHTALYWYRQSLGQGLEFLIYFQGNSAPDKSGLPSDRFSAERTGGSVSTLTIQRTQQEDSAVYLCASSRRTGRQGETQYFGPGTRLLVL.

V gene TRBV4-1 combines with J gene TRBJ1-6; D might be TRBD1 (5 bases). The CDR3 loop spans 19 amino acids. Trimming took 3 bases from V and 10 from J, leaving 28 bases between them. The germline V gene has CDR1 MGHRA and CDR2 YSYEKL. The CDR3 nucleotides read TGCGCCAGCAGCCAGACGCAGGGACTGGGAAGAATCCGGGACTCACCCCTCCACTTT. It translates to CASSQTQGLGRIRDSPLHF.

This clonotype has more than one count but fewer than ten. The V call is TRBV11-2, the J call TRBJ2-5; 7 nucleotides align to TRBD2. The CDR3 has 17 residues. V was pared by 4 bases and J by 4 bases, with 15 bases of the junction left unmatched. Germline CDR1 SGHAT, CDR2 FQNNGV. The CDR3: CASSSREGEGLGETQYF. The CDR3 region has the DNA TGTGCCAGCAGCTCCAGGGAGGGCGAAGGGCTTGGAGAGACCCAGTACTTC.

This clonotype was detected a few times. This chain links TRBV18 with TRBJ1-2, with D perhaps matching TRBD1 (5 bases). Trimming left V 3 bases short and J 6 bases short, with 8 bases between. The CDR3 loop spans 12 amino acids. The V gene's germline CDR1 is KGHSH and CDR2 LQKENI. CDR3 in amino acids: CASSPREDGYTF. CDR3 DNA sequence: TGTGCCAGCTCACCCAGGGAAGATGGCTACACCTTC.

This clonotype was found many times. The chain has TRBV6-2 or TRBV6-3 and TRBJ1-1; unclear D gene. Trimming left V 0 bases short and J 5 bases short, with 13 bases between. This CDR3 region has 15 residues. Germline V gene lookup returns CDR1 MNHEY and CDR2 SVGEGT. CDR3 loop: CASSYSKVRGTEAFF. The CDR3 DNA reads as TGTGCCAGCAGTTACTCGAAGGTCCGGGGTACTGAAGCTTTCTTT.

This clonotype was seen only a few times. This chain joins TRBV10-3 and TRBJ2-7; 11 bases map to TRBD1. Germline assignment: CDR1 ENHRY and CDR2 SYGVKD. J gave up 7 bases and V 7 bases, and 9 bases lay outside the gene matches. This CDR3 is 14 amino acids long. CDR3 protein: CAITGQGATGEQYF. Written as DNA, the CDR3 is TGTGCCATCACAGGACAGGGGGCGACAGGGGAGCAGTACTTC.

The genes are TRBV5-1 and TRBJ2-3; D is possibly TRBD1 (7 bases). The CDR3 contains 15 residues. V was pared by 0 bases and J by 4 bases, with 12 bases between. Germline assignment: CDR1 SGHRS and CDR2 YFSETQ. The CDR3 DNA follows: TGCGCCAGCAGCTTGGGCGGAGGGGGCGCAGATACGCAGTATTTT. Translation: CASSLGGGGADTQYF.

This clonotype showed up just a few times. The rearrangement links TRBV7-2 to TRBJ1-1; D call uncertain. Germline values: CDR1 SGHTA, CDR2 FQGNSA. CDR3 length equals 13 residues. V was shortened by 1 base and J by 3 bases, with 6 bases between the two germline ends. The CDR3 sequence is CASSLESYTEAFF. The CDR3, as DNA: TGTGCCAGCAGCTTAGAGTCCTACACTGAAGCTTTCTTT.

This clonotype was recorded a few times. The chain combines TRBV28 with TRBJ2-3, with 8 bases matching TRBD1. The germline V gene encodes CDR1 MDHEN and CDR2 SYDVKM. With 7 bases clipped from V and 6 bases from J, the junction kept 9 bases outside the gene matches. The CDR3 contains 14 residues. This chain's CDR3 is CASTSGQGGDTQYF. The CDR3 DNA reads TGTGCCAGCACCTCTGGACAGGGTGGGGATACGCAGTATTTT.

The rearrangement uses TRBV7-2 and TRBJ2-7, with D maybe TRBD1 (6 bases). The CDR3 sequence is 14 residues long. CDR1 is SGHTA, CDR2 FQGNSA, per germline. V was trimmed by 3 bases and J by 7 bases, leaving 16 bases between them. The CDR3 DNA reads as TGTGCCAGCAGCTTGAGCCCTGGGGGCAGTGAGCAGTACGTC. Translation gives CASSLSPGGSEQYV.

This clonotype was detected only a few times. The chain combines TRBV7-2 with TRBJ1-2; 7 nucleotides match TRBD1. The CDR3 has 14 amino acids. V lost 2 bases and J lost 7; bases outside the gene matches: 7. Germline V CDR1 and CDR2: SGHTA, FQGNSA. CDR3 protein: CASSLKPSGGGYTF. Here the CDR3 DNA reads TGTGCCAGCAGCTTAAAACCATCAGGGGGTGGCTACACCTTC.

The chain employs TRBV7-2 and TRBJ2-5; D is possibly TRBD2 (6 bases). V was trimmed by 2 bases and J by 0 bases, leaving 16 bases between them. CDR1 is SGHTA, CDR2 FQGNSA, per germline. This CDR3 is 17 amino acids long. This CDR3 reads CASSLSRDSKYQETQYF. The CDR3 nucleotides are TGTGCCAGCAGCTTAAGCCGGGACTCTAAGTACCAAGAGACCCAGTACTTC.

This clonotype has just a few counts. The chain carries TRBV6-2 or TRBV6-3 and TRBJ2-7; 7 nucleotides line up with TRBD1. The germline gives CDR1 MNHEY, CDR2 SVGEGT. The CDR3 length is 14 residues. V dropped 4 bases and J dropped 2; count of bases not matched to a gene: 5. The CDR3 region has the DNA TGTGCCAGCAGTTTGGACGGACAGGCCTACGAGCAGTACGTC. Translated, it gives CASSLDGQAYEQYV.

CDR3 nucleotides: TGCAGTGCTACAAGACCCGCCTATGGCTACACCTTC. It codes for CSATRPAYGYTF. The J gene is TRBJ1-2, the V gene TRBV20-1; D gene unclear. The CDR3 totals 12 residues. Germline lookup yields CDR1 DFQATT and CDR2 SNEGSKA (reference sequence). With 4 bases removed from V and 4 bases from J, the gap between germline ends came to 10 bases.

The V call is TRBV29-1, the J call TRBJ2-5, with a possible D match to TRBD2 (6 bases). Germline assignment: CDR1 SQVTM and CDR2 ANQGSEA. Between the trimmed V and J ends, which lost 4 bases and 5 bases, there was a span of 14 bases. This CDR3 has 13 residues. CDR3 amino acids: CSVVGGAMETQYF. CDR3 DNA: TGCAGCGTTGTCGGAGGGGCGATGGAGACCCAGTACTTC. Supplemented by reference TRBV29-1 and TRBJ2-5, the full variable domain reads SAVISQKPSRDICQRGTSLTIQCQVDSQVTMMFWYRQQPGQSLTLIATANQGSEATYESGFVIDKFPISRPNLTFSTLTVSNMSPEDSSIYLCSVVGGAMETQYFGPGTRLLVL.

The chain links TRBV24-1 to TRBJ2-7; D is unclear. The V end was cut by 0 bases, the J end by 4 bases, with 6 bases between. Germline CDR1 is KGHDR and CDR2 is SFDVKD. CDR3 length equals 13 residues. The chain's CDR3 is CATSDLTRYEQYV. The CDR3 DNA follows: TGTGCCACCAGTGATTTGACCAGGTACGAGCAGTACGTC.

The chain has TRBV4-3 and TRBJ1-2; TRBD1 might be the D (5 bases). This CDR3 is 14 amino acids long. Germline assignment: CDR1 LGHNA and CDR2 YSLEER. V gave up 3 bases and J gave up 2 bases, with 10 bases separating them. CDR3 loop: CASSHSRENYGYTF. CDR3 nucleotide sequence: TGCGCCAGCAGCCACTCCAGGGAGAACTATGGCTACACCTTC.

DNA for the CDR3: TGTGCCAGTAGTATCGGACCATCCTACGAGCAGTACTTC. Translating it yields CASSIGPSYEQYF. The chain links TRBV19 to TRBJ2-7, with no clear D. There are 13 residues in the CDR3. The V end lost 3 bases, the J end lost 1 base, and 7 bases lay between the germline ends. Germline assignment: CDR1 LNHDA and CDR2 SQIVND (reference sequence).

The genes are TRBV20-1 and TRBJ2-5, with 12 bases that match TRBD2. From germline, CDR1 is DFQATT and CDR2 SNEGSKA (reference sequence). The J segment lost 3 bases and the V segment lost 5 bases, leaving 4 bases of the junction unmatched. The CDR3 covers 14 residues. CDR3 amino acids: CSAPSGGAEETQYF. The CDR3 bases are TGCAGTGCTCCTAGCGGGGGGGCGGAAGAGACCCAGTACTTC.

This clonotype has more than one count but fewer than ten. This chain joins TRBV5-6 and TRBJ2-7; perhaps TRBD2 as D (6 bases). The CDR3 is 11 amino acids. V was clipped by 6 bases and J by 6 bases, with 10 bases between them. The germline gives CDR1 SGHDT, CDR2 YYEEEE. CDR3 bases: TGTGCCAGCACCCTGGGGGGCGAGCAGTACTTC. Its protein product is CASTLGGEQYF.

This clonotype came up a few times. The chain has TRBV28 and TRBJ1-1; D not certain. V lost 5 bases to trimming and J lost 4 bases, with 14 bases between them. This CDR3 is built from 14 residues. Germline V gives CDR1 MDHEN, CDR2 SYDVKM. The chain's CDR3 is CASSPTLSGTEAFF. In nucleotides, the CDR3 is TGTGCCAGCAGTCCGACCCTAAGCGGCACTGAAGCTTTCTTT.

This clonotype was seen repeatedly, ten times or more. The chain couples TRBV6-4 to TRBJ2-2, with D unclear. The V end was cut by 0 bases, the J end by 4 bases, with 3 bases between. The CDR3 runs 13 residues. Per germline, CDR1 MRHNA and CDR2 SNTAGT. For the CDR3, the DNA is TGTGCCAGCAGTGACTCTAGCACCGGGGAGCTGTTTTTT. It translates to CASSDSSTGELFF.

This clonotype was counted a few times. The J gene is TRBJ2-5, the V gene TRBV6-6, with D tentatively TRBD1 (6 bases). CDR1 is MNHNY, CDR2 SVGAGI, per germline (reference sequence). V gave up 5 bases and J gave up 0 bases, with 16 bases separating them. This CDR3 has 16 amino acids. CDR3 residues: CASSNDRTLYQETQYF. As DNA, the CDR3 is TGTGCCAGCAGTAACGACAGGACATTGTACCAAGAGACCCAGTACTTC.

This clonotype was seen a handful of times. The V gene is TRBV10-3, the J gene TRBJ1-1; 7 nucleotides line up with TRBD1. This CDR3 contains 15 residues. Germline V gene lookup returns CDR1 ENHRY and CDR2 SYGVKD. V trimming: 0 bases; J trimming: 5 bases; junction bases outside the gene matches: 6. The CDR3 loop is CAISESAGGFTEAFF. CDR3 coding DNA: TGTGCCATCAGTGAGTCAGCAGGGGGTTTTACTGAAGCTTTCTTT.

This sequence joins TRBV6-2 or TRBV6-3 and TRBJ2-3; D is undetermined. The CDR3 contains 15 residues. The germline V gene has CDR1 MNHEY and CDR2 SVGEGT. Trimming left V 6 bases short and J 1 base short, with 14 bases between. The CDR3: CASSSLRGGTDTQYF. CDR3 DNA: TGTGCCAGCAGCTCGCTCCGCGGAGGCACAGATACGCAGTATTTT.

This chain joins TRBV12-3 or TRBV12-4 and TRBJ1-1; D not resolved. Trimming shortened V by 3 bases and J by 7 bases, and 6 bases separated the two germline ends. CDR3 length equals 11 residues. DNA for the CDR3: TGTGCCAGCAGTTTGGGTATTGAAGCTTTCTTT. Translating gives CASSLGIEAFF.

This sequence joins TRBV12-3 or TRBV12-4 and TRBJ1-5; D is perhaps TRBD1 (5 bases). The V end lost 2 bases, the J end lost 6 bases, and 8 bases lay between the germline ends. The CDR3 consists of 13 residues. CDR3 loop: CASSLQGSQPQHF. The CDR3 DNA reads as TGTGCCAGCAGTTTACAGGGATCTCAGCCCCAGCATTTT.